The clone carrying this TCR beta chain has more than one count but fewer than ten. This specimen belongs to a study of cytomegalovirus exposure and HLA in healthy donors. Overall study: Of over 300 genotyped donors, approximately 80% clustered with self-reported Caucasian donors.

Both 60 Vbeta primers and 13 Jbeta primers went into the PCR. Some clones are missing from TCRdb's copy, which holds only in-frame ones; the method was immunoSEQ multiplex PCR. Among some 180,000 clones listed, about 78% were seen once. The CDR3 spans 18 residues. CDR1 and CDR2 from the germline V gene are SGHRS and YFSETQ. J lost 4 bases, V lost 0 bases, and 11 bases had no gene match. The TCR sequence derives from a woman in her 30s in good health and CMV-seronegative. The specimen sequenced was PBMCs. V and J are TRBV5-1 and TRBJ1-4; TRBD1 matches 8 bases. The CDR3 loop reads CASSLAPRTGPLNEKLFF. Written as DNA, the CDR3 is TGCGCCAGCAGCTTGGCACCGAGGACAGGGCCCCTTAATGAAAAACTGTTTTTT. The complete variable domain, with remaining parts taken from reference TRBV5-1 and TRBJ1-4, reads KAGVTQTPRYLIKTRGQQVTLSCSPISGHRSVSWYQQTPGQGLQFLFEYFSETQRNKGNFPGRFSGRQFSNSRSEMNVSTLELGDSALYLCASSLAPRTGPLNEKLFFGSGTQLSVL.